A single sample gave rise to the 26 T cell receptor beta chains below, sequenced in a study of sequential checkpoint blockade in melanoma. Noted treatment: randomized to nivolumab then ipilimumab (arm A) or the reverse (arm B). Only in-frame clones appear in the TCRdb table, and some are missing; sequencing was by immunoSEQ multiplex PCR. The repertoire holds about 18,000 clones, with roughly 69% as singletons. Here the sequenced sample was CD8+ T cells sorted from blood (inferred from file names), taken from a patient given nivolumab and ipilimumab in sequence. These receptors originate from a human donor with melanoma.

The CDR3 reads CASSLYRANTEAFF. Written as DNA, the CDR3 is TGTGCCAGCAGTTTATACAGGGCGAACACTGAAGCTTTCTTT. This chain links TRBV28 with TRBJ1-1; TRBD1 is a possible D gene (6 bases). CDR1 and CDR2 from the germline V gene are MDHEN and SYDVKM. The CDR3 sequence is 14 residues long. Trimming removed 1 base at V and 1 base at J, with 7 bases between.

This clone was detected a few times. A read error may explain this, as a much larger clone is one base away. The chain links TRBV15 to TRBJ2-1, with 11 bases fitting TRBD2. This CDR3 contains 16 residues. CDR1 is LNHNV, CDR2 YYDKDF, per germline (reference sequence). The CDR3, as DNA: TGTGTCACCGGGGGGCCGACTAGCGGGGTAAACAATGAGCAGTTCTTC. It is translated as CVTGGPTSGVNNEQFF. Variable domain in full (rest from reference TRBV15 and TRBJ2-1): DAMVIQNPRYQVTQFGKPVTLSCSQTLNHNVMYWYQQKSSQAPKLLFHYYDKDFNNEADTPDNFQSRRPNTSFCFLDIRSPGLGDTAMYLCVTGGPTSGVNNEQFFGPGTRLTVL.

This clone has only a few counts. The CDR3 DNA sequence: TGTGCCAGCAGTTTGGTACAGGGCAGAGGATACAATGAGCAGTTCTTC. This sequence encodes CASSLVQGRGYNEQFF. This chain joins TRBV28 and TRBJ2-1; perhaps TRBD1 as D (6 bases). V was pared by 3 bases and J by 4 bases, with 16 bases between. Germline loops: CDR1 MDHEN, CDR2 SYDVKM. The CDR3 length is 16 residues.

CDR3: CASRSPGQGLPYEQYF. The CDR3 DNA follows: TGTGCCAGCAGGTCCCCGGGACAGGGCTTACCCTACGAGCAGTACTTC. The genes are TRBV6-6 and TRBJ2-7, with TRBD1 matching 9 bases. J was trimmed by 2 bases and V by 6 bases; bases with no gene match: 11. This CDR3 spans 16 amino acids. The germline V gene has CDR1 MNHNY and CDR2 SVGAGI (reference sequence).

As DNA, the CDR3 is TGCGCCAGCAGCTGGTGGACAGGGCGGCGCACTGAAGCTTTCTTT. It encodes CASSWWTGRRTEAFF. The chain links TRBV5-1 to TRBJ1-1; 8 nucleotides agree with TRBD1. V lost 3 bases and J lost 4; bases outside the gene matches: 8. Germline V gene lookup returns CDR1 SGHRS and CDR2 YFSETQ. CDR3 size: 15 residues.

The V call is TRBV9, the J call TRBJ1-1, with D unclear. CDR3 size: 14 residues. V was pared by 3 bases and J by 1 base, with 10 bases between. Per germline, CDR1 SGDLS and CDR2 YYNGEE. For the CDR3, the DNA is TGTGCCAGCAGCGAAGGCGGAGGGAACACTGAAGCTTTCTTT. Residues: CASSEGGGNTEAFF.

The rearrangement uses TRBV7-8 and TRBJ1-1, with D uncertain. The CDR3 has 17 residues. Between the trimmed V and J ends, which lost 1 base and 1 base, there was a span of 16 bases. Germline CDR1 and CDR2: SGHVS and FQNEAQ. CDR3 loop: CASSLGLEVAGNTEAFF. The CDR3 region has the DNA TGTGCCAGCAGCTTAGGGTTGGAGGTGGCGGGGAACACTGAAGCTTTCTTT.

This clone has a handful of counts. The chain recombines TRBV11-3 with TRBJ2-5; D unresolved. CDR3 length equals 13 residues. CDR1 SGHNT and CDR2 YENEEA come from the germline V gene. V was trimmed by 5 bases and J by 1 base, leaving 8 bases between them. This chain's CDR3 is CASSHDTQETQYF. CDR3 nucleotides: TGTGCCAGCAGCCATGACACCCAAGAGACCCAGTACTTC.

CDR3 in amino acids: CATRGGGSSYEQYF. For the CDR3, the DNA is TGTGCCACCAGAGGCGGAGGTAGCTCCTACGAGCAGTACTTC. The rearrangement uses TRBV15 and TRBJ2-7; D is perhaps TRBD2 (5 bases). Germline-derived CDR1 and CDR2 are LNHNV and YYDKDF (reference sequence). Trimming removed 6 bases at V and 0 bases at J, with 12 bases between. The CDR3 spans 14 residues.

This clone was recorded a few times. An end of the junction differs from the germline gene, which may be a read error. V gene TRBV5-3 combines with J gene TRBJ1-1; D may be TRBD1 (6 bases). TRBV5-3 is noted as an ORF with a role that remains uncertain. The CDR3 is 13 amino acids. In DNA, the CDR3 is TGCGCCAGCAGCCAAGATCGGGGGGCCGAAGCTTTCTTT. Encoded protein: CASSQDRGAEAFF.

This chain connects TRBV7-6 to TRBJ2-1; 11 nucleotides line up with TRBD2. V lost 5 bases to trimming and J lost 1 base; unmatched junction nucleotides: 4. Per germline, CDR1 SGHVS and CDR2 FNYEAQ. CDR3 length equals 16 residues. The CDR3 loop reads CASSHLAGGSYNEQFF. CDR3 sequence (DNA): TGTGCCAGCAGCCACCTAGCGGGGGGTTCCTACAATGAGCAGTTCTTC. The whole variable domain, filled in from reference TRBV7-6 and TRBJ2-1, reads GAGVSQSPRYKVTKRGQDVALRCDPISGHVSLYWYRQALGQGPEFLTYFNYEAQQDKSGLPNDRFSAERPEGSISTLTIQRTEQRDSAMYRCASSHLAGGSYNEQFFGPGTRLTVL.

The chain has TRBV27 and TRBJ2-5, with 14 positions matching TRBD2. The CDR3 runs to 15 residues. Trimming removed 6 bases from V and 6 bases from J; junction bases left unmatched: 6. Germline CDR1 is MNHEY and CDR2 is SMNVEV (reference sequence). CDR3 protein: CASSPGTSGSKTQYF. The DNA for the CDR3 is TGTGCCAGCAGCCCAGGGACTAGCGGGAGTAAGACCCAGTACTTC.

By share, this clone ranks as medium-sized (0.01 to 0.1%). The chain recombines TRBV9 with TRBJ1-2, with 7 bases aligning to TRBD1. CDR3 length: 13 residues. V dropped 4 bases and J dropped 6; count of bases not matched to a gene: 6. Germline V gene sequence: CDR1 SGDLS, CDR2 YYNGEE. The CDR3 nucleotides are TGTGCCAGCAGCCCAGGACAGGACCATGGCTACACCTTC. It encodes CASSPGQDHGYTF.

The V and J genes are TRBV5-1 and TRBJ1-1; 11 bases agree with TRBD1. CDR1 and CDR2 (germline): SGHRS, YFSETQ. This CDR3 is 17 amino acids long. V was clipped by 5 bases and J by 0 bases; unmatched bases: 9. CDR3 protein: CASRSGTGGFMNTEAFF. The CDR3 DNA reads as TGCGCCAGCAGATCCGGGACAGGGGGGTTCATGAACACTGAAGCTTTCTTT.

This clone came up a few times. The chain uses TRBV11-2 and TRBJ2-1, with a weak D call TRBD1 (5 bases). V shed 3 bases and J shed 11 bases, with 8 bases lying between them. The germline CDR1 and CDR2 sequences are SGHAT and FQNNGV. The CDR3 has 11 amino acids. The CDR3 sequence is CASSLTVKQFF. CDR3 nucleotides: TGTGCCAGCAGCTTGACAGTTAAGCAGTTCTTC.

The chain has TRBV9 and TRBJ2-4, with a tentative D call TRBD2 (6 bases). In germline, CDR1 is SGDLS, CDR2 YYNGEE. The germline V and J ends were trimmed by 4 bases and 9 bases, with 11 bases remaining between them. This CDR3 has 12 amino acids. CDR3 protein: CASSSGEGIQYF. For the CDR3, the DNA is TGTGCCAGCAGCTCGGGGGAAGGCATTCAGTACTTC. Full variable domain (outside the CDR3, taken from reference TRBV9 and TRBJ2-4): DSGVTQTPKHLITATGQRVTLRCSPRSGDLSVYWYQQSLDQGLQFLIQYYNGEERAKGNILERFSAQQFPDLHSELNLSSLELGDSALYFCASSSGEGIQYFGAGTRLSVL.

The gene calls are TRBV6-5 and TRBJ2-5, with 13 bases lining up with TRBD2. The germline V gene has CDR1 MNHEY and CDR2 SVGAGI. This CDR3 spans 16 amino acids. Germline trimming cut 2 bases from V and 2 bases from J; bases unmatched to any gene: 2. CDR3 in DNA: TGTGCCAGCAGTTACCCGGGACTAGCGGGGCAAGAGACCCAGTACTTC. It codes for CASSYPGLAGQETQYF.

This clone was observed once. This chain links TRBV11-2 with TRBJ2-3; no definite D call. The CDR3 spans 15 residues. The germline CDR1 and CDR2 sequences are SGHAT and FQNNGV. The V gene lost 1 base and the J gene lost 2 bases, with 10 bases spanning the gap. The chain's CDR3 is CASSLVPGFTDTQYF. CDR3 nucleotides: TGTGCCAGCAGCTTAGTGCCGGGTTTCACAGATACGCAGTATTTT.

The gene calls are TRBV28 and TRBJ2-7; perhaps TRBD1 as D (8 bases). This CDR3 region has 16 residues. V shed 8 bases and J shed 6 bases, with 26 bases lying between them. Germline lookup yields CDR1 MDHEN and CDR2 SYDVKM. This chain's CDR3 is CASGRPLRTGRAEQYF. The CDR3 DNA sequence: TGTGCCAGCGGAAGACCTCTCAGGACAGGGAGGGCCGAGCAGTACTTC.

J is TRBJ2-7 and V is TRBV12-2; the listed D gene, TRBD1, was not tested against the DNA. TRBV12-2 is noted as a pseudogene. The CDR3 totals 14 residues. This CDR3 reads CASSPTGELYEQYF. In DNA form, the CDR3 reads TGTGCCAGCAGCCCGACAGGGGAGCTATACGAGCAGTACTTC.

This clone was counted between two and nine times. V and J are TRBV2 and TRBJ2-3, with 10 positions matching TRBD2. This CDR3 region has 13 residues. CDR1 and CDR2 from the germline V gene are SNHLY and FYNNEI. Trimming cost V 11 bases and J 2 bases; bases outside gene matches: 4. DNA for the CDR3: TGTGCCCGGACTAGCGGCTTCACAGATACGCAGTATTTT. The encoded protein is CARTSGFTDTQYF.

This clone has only one observation. The rearrangement joins TRBV13 to TRBJ1-2; 11 nucleotides align to TRBD1. This CDR3 spans 18 amino acids. The germline V gene encodes CDR1 PRHDT and CDR2 FYEKMQ (reference sequence). Germline trimming cut 0 bases from V and 1 base from J; bases unmatched to any gene: 7. The CDR3 DNA reads TGTGCCAGCAGCTTAGGCCGTTGGGACAGGGGGATTAACTATGGCTACACCTTC. It is translated as CASSLGRWDRGINYGYTF.

This clone is categorized as medium-sized. DNA for the CDR3: TGTGCCAGCAGTACCCGGACAGGGAAAGTTGGTGGCTACACCTTC. It encodes CASSTRTGKVGGYTF. This rearrangement joins TRBV6-5 to TRBJ1-2, with 8 bases fitting TRBD1. The CDR3 is 15 residues long. Per the germline V gene, CDR1 is MNHEY and CDR2 is SVGAGI. The V gene end was trimmed by 5 bases and the J gene end by 7 bases; junction bases not matched to a gene: 12.

V usage is TRBV19 and J usage is TRBJ1-4, with TRBD1 as a possible D gene (6 bases). Germline-derived CDR1 and CDR2 are LNHDA and SQIVND (reference sequence). CDR3 length: 13 residues. V lost 9 bases and J lost 0, with 8 bases in between. The CDR3 loop reads CASRTATNEKLFF. The CDR3 nucleotides read TGTGCCAGCCGGACAGCAACTAATGAAAAACTGTTTTTT.

There are a few counts of this clone. The rearrangement links TRBV9 to TRBJ1-1; TRBD1 is a possible D gene (6 bases). Germline V CDR1 and CDR2: SGDLS, YYNGEE. This CDR3 spans 16 amino acids. V lost 4 bases, J lost 2 bases, and 18 bases lay in between. CDR3 residues: CASSSSSTGLNTEAFF. The CDR3 coding sequence is TGTGCCAGCAGCTCTTCCTCGACAGGCCTAAACACTGAAGCTTTCTTT.

J is TRBJ1-5 and V is TRBV4-1; TRBD1 is a possible D gene (6 bases). Germline V lookup: CDR1 MGHRA, CDR2 YSYEKL. This CDR3 comprises 16 residues. The germline V and J ends were trimmed by 5 bases and 2 bases, with 16 bases remaining between them. The CDR3, as DNA: TGCGCCAGCAGCACACACGTGGGGGCTCGCAATCAGCCCCAGCATTTT. Translated, it gives CASSTHVGARNQPQHF.